These 25 T cell receptor beta chains were sequenced from one sample in a study of metastatic and nonmetastatic thyroid tumors. Using MiXCR, TCRdb re-called clones from the PCR reads. Among about 92,000 clones, 14% to 15% were seen once, and the ten largest hold 3.6%. Thyroid surgery was performed in patients who had received no treatment beforehand. The sample was blood. The receptors were gathered from a female donor with papillary thyroid cancer or a benign thyroid nodule (not recorded which). Some clones in this sample may be carry-over from other donors' samples.

This clone was counted ten times or more. The chain couples TRBV11-3 to TRBJ2-7; D could derive from TRBD1 or TRBD2 (5 bases each). The germline V gene has CDR1 SGHNT and CDR2 YENEEA. There are 15 residues in the CDR3. The V end lost 0 bases, the J end lost 2 bases, and 11 bases lay between the germline ends. The CDR3 DNA reads as TGTGCCAGCAGCTTAGACGGGGCTACGACCTACGAGCAGTACTTC. It yields the protein CASSLDGATTYEQYF. The entire variable domain, with the rest obtained from reference TRBV11-3 and TRBJ2-7, is as follows: EAGVVQSPRYKIIEKKQPVAFWCNPISGHNTLYWYLQNLGQGPELLIRYENEEAVDDSQLPKDRFSAERLKGVDSTLKIQPAELGDSAVYLCASSLDGATTYEQYFGPGTRLTVT.

This clone showed up many times. This chain connects TRBV19 to TRBJ1-1; a possible D gene is TRBD1 (5 bases). Germline CDR1 reads LNHDA; CDR2 reads SQIVND (reference sequence). Trimming took 6 bases from V and 2 from J, leaving 16 bases between them. This CDR3 is built from 15 residues. CDR3 sequence reads: CASSPSGGVNTEAFF. The CDR3 nucleotides are TGTGCCAGTAGCCCGAGCGGGGGAGTTAACACTGAAGCTTTCTTT.

The sample holds many counts of this clone. The V gene is TRBV9, the J gene TRBJ2-1; TRBD1 matches at 7 bases. Germline V gene data show CDR1 as SGDLS and CDR2 as YYNGEE. CDR3 size: 15 residues. V was clipped by 3 bases and J by 7 bases; unmatched bases: 10. The CDR3 nucleotides are TGTGCCAGCAGCGACACAGGGGAATTGTTGAATGAGCAGTTCTTC. It codes for CASSDTGELLNEQFF. The whole variable domain, remainder taken from reference TRBV9 and TRBJ2-1, is DSGVTQTPKHLITATGQRVTLRCSPRSGDLSVYWYQQSLDQGLQFLIQYYNGEERAKGNILERFSAQQFPDLHSELNLSSLELGDSALYFCASSDTGELLNEQFFGPGTRLTVL.

This clone was picked up many times. This chain joins TRBV12-3 or TRBV12-4 and TRBJ1-5; D uncertain. V was clipped by 4 bases and J by 4 bases, with 11 bases between them. There are 14 residues in the CDR3. The CDR3 DNA reads TGTGCCAGCAGTTGGGCTGCGTTTAATCAGCCCCAGCATTTT. This codes for CASSWAAFNQPQHF.

This clone appeared many times. V gene TRBV12-3 or TRBV12-4 combines with J gene TRBJ2-5, with a possible D match to TRBD1 (5 bases). Trimming pared 2 bases from V and 5 bases from J, leaving 12 bases between. The CDR3 spans 14 residues. CDR3 sequence reads: CASSLRQGRETQYF. The CDR3 DNA reads TGTGCCAGCAGTTTAAGGCAGGGAAGGGAGACCCAGTACTTC.

The sample holds one count of this clone. This sequence may be a read error, since a much larger clone differs from it by one base. The chain recombines TRBV5-6 with TRBJ2-7, with TRBD1 matching 10 bases. Germline V lookup: CDR1 SGHDT, CDR2 YYEEEE. V lost 2 bases, J lost 4 bases, and 6 bases stayed unmatched. The CDR3 consists of 15 residues. CDR3 protein: CASSFRGQGLYEQYF. DNA of the CDR3: TGTGCCAGCAGCTTTAGGGGACAGGGGCTGTACGAGCAGTACTTC.

This clone was found many times. V gene TRBV6-1 combines with J gene TRBJ1-2; D is ambiguous. V was trimmed by 5 bases and J by 0 bases, leaving 13 bases between them. The CDR3 is 15 amino acids. Looked up from germline, CDR1 is MNHNS and CDR2 is SASEGT. CDR3 protein: CASSLGWETNYGYTF. The CDR3 DNA follows: TGTGCCAGCAGTCTGGGTTGGGAAACTAACTATGGCTACACCTTC.

This clone has ten or more counts. The chain recombines TRBV28 with TRBJ2-1; D could derive from TRBD1 or TRBD2 (6 bases each). The V end lost 2 bases, the J end lost 3 bases, and 11 bases lay between the germline ends. Germline loops: CDR1 MDHEN, CDR2 SYDVKM. The CDR3 extends over 15 amino acids. CDR3 bases: TGTGCCAGCAGTTTAGGAGGGGGTGGCTACAATGAGCAGTTCTTC. The encoded protein is CASSLGGGGYNEQFF.

In this sample, this clone turned up many times. This chain links TRBV28 with TRBJ2-3, with a possible D match to TRBD1 (6 bases). The CDR3 has 17 residues. V shed 3 bases and J shed 0 bases, with 16 bases lying between them. Germline assignment: CDR1 MDHEN and CDR2 SYDVKM. The CDR3 sequence: CASSFSTGLESTDTQYF. The CDR3 nucleotides are TGTGCCAGCAGTTTTTCTACAGGGTTGGAAAGCACAGATACGCAGTATTTT.

The sample holds many counts of this clone. This sequence joins TRBV9 and TRBJ2-1; D tentatively reads TRBD1 or TRBD2 (5 bases each). The CDR3 totals 15 residues. Germline CDR1 SGDLS, CDR2 YYNGEE. V lost 0 bases and J 4 bases, leaving 11 bases between the germline ends. The CDR3 DNA reads TGTGCCAGCAGCGTAGCTGGGACGGTTTACAATGAGCAGTTCTTC. It specifies CASSVAGTVYNEQFF.

Ten or more counts support this clone. A junction end diverges from the germline sequence, so it may reflect a read error. V is TRBV12-3 or TRBV12-4 and J is TRBJ2-7; D is perhaps TRBD1 (6 bases). This CDR3 comprises 13 residues. The CDR3 protein is CASRNPETLDRDF. CDR3 nucleotides: TGTGCCAGCAGAAATCCCGAGACCCTGGACAGAGACTTC.

To note about this clone: Other DNA sequences in the same sample also yield this CDR3. V usage is TRBV5-1 and J usage is TRBJ2-3; a possible D gene is TRBD2 (6 bases). The CDR3 totals 16 residues. V shed 4 bases and J shed 2 bases, with 17 bases lying between them. Germline assignment: CDR1 SGHRS and CDR2 YFSETQ. Here the CDR3 DNA reads TGCGCCAGCAGCCCCGTGGGGGGTGGGCTCACAGATACGCAGTATTTT. This sequence encodes CASSPVGGGLTDTQYF.

This clone was seen many times. Other DNA sequences in the sample encode the same CDR3. The chain recombines TRBV27 with TRBJ2-3, with TRBD2 identical over 8 bases. After removal of 5 bases from V and 2 bases from J, the junction contained 6 bases not matched to a gene. The CDR3 contains 15 residues. Germline V gene data show CDR1 as MNHEY and CDR2 as SMNVEV (reference sequence). The CDR3 DNA reads as TGTGCCAGCAGTCTGGCGGGGGGCCCCACAGATACGCAGTATTTT. It yields the protein CASSLAGGPTDTQYF.

There are many counts of this clone. V gene TRBV28 combines with J gene TRBJ1-3, with D unclear. The germline V gene encodes CDR1 MDHEN and CDR2 SYDVKM. V shed 7 bases and J shed 0 bases, with 4 bases lying between them. The CDR3 spans 12 residues. This CDR3 reads CASTNSGNTIYF. DNA for the CDR3: TGTGCCAGCACCAACTCTGGAAACACCATATATTTT.

Ten or more counts support this clone. The chain carries TRBV5-1 and TRBJ2-1, with D maybe TRBD1 (6 bases). V dropped 3 bases and J dropped 8 bases, with 15 bases sitting between them. The CDR3 is made up of 14 amino acids. CDR1 is SGHRS and CDR2 is YFSETQ in the germline V gene. Here the CDR3 reads CASSSRAGDDEQFF. The CDR3 DNA is TGCGCCAGCAGCTCGAGGGCAGGGGACGATGAGCAGTTCTTC.

With regard to this clone: With a much larger clone just one base away, this may be a read error. The chain links TRBV5-4 to TRBJ2-1, with a weak D call TRBD2 (5 bases). With 0 bases removed from V and 5 bases from J, the gap between germline ends came to 12 bases. The CDR3 spans 15 residues. Germline V lookup: CDR1 SGHNT, CDR2 YYREEE (reference sequence). CDR3 bases: TGTGCCAGCAGCTTGGCGGGGTACCTAAACAATGAGCAGTTCTTC. It yields the protein CASSLAGYLNNEQFF. The whole variable domain, filled in from reference TRBV5-4 and TRBJ2-1, reads ETGVTQSPTHLIKTRGQQVTLRCSSQSGHNTVSWYQQALGQGPQFIFQYYREEENGRGNFPPRFSGLQFPNYSSELNVNALELDDSALYLCASSLAGYLNNEQFFGPGTRLTVL.

This clone showed up just a few times. Possible read error: a much larger clone is one base away. V gene TRBV5-1 combines with J gene TRBJ1-1; possibly TRBD1 for D (5 bases). Looked up from germline, CDR1 is SGHRS and CDR2 is YFSETQ. The CDR3 has 16 residues. V was pared by 3 bases and J by 1 base, with 16 bases between. The CDR3 DNA reads TGCGCCAGCAGCTCCTTACAGGTGGCGCGGAACACTGAAGCTTTCTTT. Its protein is CASSSLQVARNTEAFF.

This clone has ten or more counts. The rearrangement uses TRBV11-2 and TRBJ1-6; D remains ambiguous. Trimming stripped 1 base from V and 9 bases from J, with 13 bases between. CDR3 size: 15 residues. CDR1 is SGHAT and CDR2 is FQNNGV in the germline V gene. The CDR3 sequence: CASSLVGRAASPLHF. The DNA of the CDR3 is TGTGCCAGCAGCTTAGTCGGCCGGGCGGCTTCACCCCTCCACTTT.

In its sample, this clone was seen a few times. This chain uses TRBV19 with TRBJ2-3; the D call may be TRBD1 or TRBD2 (5 bases each). V was pared by 10 bases and J by 1 base, with 12 bases between. The CDR3 runs to 13 residues. Germline V lookup: CDR1 LNHDA, CDR2 SQIVND (reference sequence). Here the CDR3 reads CATTQEGTDTQYF. CDR3 DNA sequence: TGTGCCACCACACAGGAGGGCACAGATACGCAGTATTTT.

This clone was seen ten or more times. Germline and junction disagree at one end, which may indicate a read error. In the same sample, other DNA sequences code for this CDR3. The chain carries TRBV14 and TRBJ2-7; the D is unclear. Germline V gives CDR1 SGHDN, CDR2 FVKESK. CDR3 length: 16 amino acids. This chain's CDR3 is CASSQGYPVLGYEQYF. For the CDR3, the DNA is TGTGCCAGCAGCCAAGGATACCCCGTCTTAGGCTACGAGCAATACTTC.

This clone was detected ten times or more. This rearrangement joins TRBV7-9 to TRBJ2-5; no reliable D call. Germline V gene data show CDR1 as SEHNR and CDR2 as FQNEAQ (reference sequence). V dropped 5 bases and J dropped 2 bases, with 12 bases sitting between them. The CDR3 contains 14 residues. This CDR3 is CASSPQAMQETQYF. The CDR3 nucleotides are TGTGCCAGCAGCCCGCAGGCCATGCAAGAGACCCAGTACTTC.

This clone was detected many times. This sequence may be a read error, since a much larger clone differs from it by one base. At the DNA level, this CDR3 is encoded by other sequences in the same sample as well. This chain uses TRBV12-3 or TRBV12-4 with TRBJ1-5; D remains ambiguous. This CDR3 contains 14 residues. Trimming took off 5 bases at V and 3 bases at J, with 11 bases between the two ends. CDR3 in DNA: TGTGCCAGCAGTCGAACGGGCCTCAATCAGCCCCAGCATTTT. Its translation is CASSRTGLNQPQHF.

The table lists this clone with many counts. The chain joins TRBV10-3 to TRBJ2-7; D unresolved. From germline, CDR1 is ENHRY and CDR2 SYGVKD. V lost 3 bases and J lost 4, with 4 bases in between. The length of the CDR3 is 11 residues. In DNA, the CDR3 is TGTGCCATCAGTGAAGGATACGAGCAGTACTTC. Translation gives CAISEGYEQYF.

This clone has ten or more counts. The gene calls are TRBV15 and TRBJ1-1; D is undetermined. Trimming cost V 0 bases and J 0 bases, with 2 bases left between them. Germline V gene sequence: CDR1 LNHNV, CDR2 YYDKDF (reference sequence). The CDR3 sequence is 13 residues long. The CDR3 is CATSRDLNTEAFF. CDR3 in DNA: TGTGCCACCAGCAGAGATTTGAACACTGAAGCTTTCTTT.

This clone was seen ten or more times. The chain is built from TRBV19 and TRBJ1-1, with a weak D call TRBD1 (6 bases). Germline V gene sequence: CDR1 LNHDA, CDR2 SQIVND (reference sequence). V gave up 1 base and J gave up 5 bases, with 8 bases separating them. The CDR3 extends over 13 amino acids. CDR3: CASSIGTATEAFF. The CDR3 DNA is TGTGCCAGTAGTATAGGGACAGCAACTGAAGCTTTCTTT.